This entry concerns a single T cell receptor beta chain. As yet, its antigen is unknown. There are 14 residues in the CDR3. Germline V gene sequence: CDR1 LGHDT, CDR2 YNNKEL (reference sequence). Unmatched junction bases numbered 7, after V lost 6 bases and J lost 5 bases. This entry comes from a study of T-cell memory formation after mild COVID-19. At the level of the study: The study found TCR clusters largely donor specific. The study's findings and limits: CD4+ contracting clones lay mainly in CM and EM, CD8+ ones in EMRA.

The 5'RACE method, run with constant-segment primers, produced TCR alpha and TCR beta cDNA libraries (carrying sample barcodes and UMIs). TCRdb recomputed calls from the 5' RACE reads with MiXCR, one row per CDR3 protein. The sample has 450,000 to 650,000 distinct CDR3 sequences, roughly 20% seen once. Material: PBMCs or a T cell subset sorted from them (not recorded which). This receptor was identified in an adult woman who had mild COVID-19 (a few samples of this study predate the infection). Cell type and time point are not known. The V gene is TRBV3-1, the J gene TRBJ1-1, with 9 bases matching TRBD1. In DNA form, the CDR3 reads TGTGCCAGCAGTCCGGGACAGGGAAAAACTGAAGCTTTCTTT. Residues: CASSPGQGKTEAFF.